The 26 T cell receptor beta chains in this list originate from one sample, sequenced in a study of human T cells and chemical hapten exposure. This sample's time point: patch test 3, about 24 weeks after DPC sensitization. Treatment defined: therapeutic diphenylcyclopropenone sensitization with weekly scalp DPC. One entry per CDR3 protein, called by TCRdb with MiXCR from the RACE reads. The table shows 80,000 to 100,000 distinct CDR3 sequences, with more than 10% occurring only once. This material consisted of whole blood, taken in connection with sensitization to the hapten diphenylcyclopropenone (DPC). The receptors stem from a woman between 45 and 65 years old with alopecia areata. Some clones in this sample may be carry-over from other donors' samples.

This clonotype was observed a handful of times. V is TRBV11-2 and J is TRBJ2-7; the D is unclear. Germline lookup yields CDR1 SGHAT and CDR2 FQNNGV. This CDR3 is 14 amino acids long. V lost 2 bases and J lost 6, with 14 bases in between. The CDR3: CASSLKPLNSEQYF. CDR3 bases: TGTGCCAGCAGCTTAAAACCTTTAAATAGCGAGCAGTACTTC.

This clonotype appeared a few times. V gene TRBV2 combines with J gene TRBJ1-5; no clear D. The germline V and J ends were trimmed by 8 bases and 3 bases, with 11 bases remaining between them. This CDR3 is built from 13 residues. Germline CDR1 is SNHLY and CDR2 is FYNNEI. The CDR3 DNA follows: TGTGCCAGCCAAGGGCTACCCAATCAGCCCCAGCATTTT. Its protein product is CASQGLPNQPQHF.

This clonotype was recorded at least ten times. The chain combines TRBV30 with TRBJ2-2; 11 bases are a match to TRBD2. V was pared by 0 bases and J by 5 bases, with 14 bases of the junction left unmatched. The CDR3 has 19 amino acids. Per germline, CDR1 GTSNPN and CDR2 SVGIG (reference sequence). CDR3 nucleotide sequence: TGTGCCTGGAGTGTAGGCCGTCGTAGCGGGAGGGCCCGAACCGGGGAGCTGTTTTTT. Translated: CAWSVGRRSGRARTGELFF. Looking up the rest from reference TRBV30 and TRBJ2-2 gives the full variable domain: SQTIHQWPATLVQPVGSPLSLECTVEGTSNPNLYWYRQAAGRGLQLLFYSVGIGQISSEVPQNLSASRPQDRQFILSSKKLLLSDSGFYLCAWSVGRRSGRARTGELFFGEGSRLTVL.

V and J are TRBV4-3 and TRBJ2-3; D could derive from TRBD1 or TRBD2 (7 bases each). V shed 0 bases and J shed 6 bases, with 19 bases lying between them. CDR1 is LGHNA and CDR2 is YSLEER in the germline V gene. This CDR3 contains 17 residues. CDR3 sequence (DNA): TGCGCCAGCAGCCAAGAGGGAGGGGGCCTCCCCTTGGATACGCAGTATTTT. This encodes CASSQEGGGLPLDTQYF.

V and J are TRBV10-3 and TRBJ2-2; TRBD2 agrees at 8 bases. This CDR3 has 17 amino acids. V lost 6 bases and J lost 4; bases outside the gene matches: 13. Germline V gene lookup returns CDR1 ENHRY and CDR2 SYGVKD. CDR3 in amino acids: CAISPGVSGMGTGELFF. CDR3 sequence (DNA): TGTGCCATCAGCCCCGGTGTTAGCGGGATGGGCACCGGGGAGCTGTTTTTT.

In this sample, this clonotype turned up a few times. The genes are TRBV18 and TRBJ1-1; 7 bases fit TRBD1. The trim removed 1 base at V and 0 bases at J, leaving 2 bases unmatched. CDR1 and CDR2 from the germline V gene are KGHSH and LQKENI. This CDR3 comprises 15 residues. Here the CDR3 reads CASSPLGQLNTEAFF. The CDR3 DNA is TGTGCCAGCTCACCACTGGGACAGCTGAACACTGAAGCTTTCTTT.

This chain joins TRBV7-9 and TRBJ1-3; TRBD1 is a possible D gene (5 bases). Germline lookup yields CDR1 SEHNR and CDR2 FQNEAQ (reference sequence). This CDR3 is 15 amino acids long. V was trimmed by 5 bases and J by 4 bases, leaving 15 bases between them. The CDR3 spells CASSPLGGSGNTIYF. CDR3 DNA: TGTGCCAGCAGCCCCCTTGGGGGATCCGGAAACACCATATATTTT. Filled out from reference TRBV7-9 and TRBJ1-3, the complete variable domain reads DTGVSQNPRHKITKRGQNVTFRCDPISEHNRLYWYRQTLGQGPEFLTYFQNEAQLEKSRLLSDRFSAERPKGSFSTLEIQRTEQGDSAMYLCASSPLGGSGNTIYFGEGSWLTVV.

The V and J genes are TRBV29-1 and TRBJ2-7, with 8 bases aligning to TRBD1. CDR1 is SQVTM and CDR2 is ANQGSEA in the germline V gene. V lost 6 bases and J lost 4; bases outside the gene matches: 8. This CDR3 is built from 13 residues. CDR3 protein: CSVQGAGEYEQYF. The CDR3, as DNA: TGCAGCGTCCAGGGGGCAGGAGAATACGAGCAGTACTTC.

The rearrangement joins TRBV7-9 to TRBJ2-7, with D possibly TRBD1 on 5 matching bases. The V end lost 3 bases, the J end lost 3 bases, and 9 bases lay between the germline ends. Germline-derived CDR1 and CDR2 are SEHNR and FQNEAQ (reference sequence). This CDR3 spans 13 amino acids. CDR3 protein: CASSLKGDYEQYF. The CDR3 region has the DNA TGTGCCAGCAGCTTGAAAGGGGACTACGAGCAGTACTTC.

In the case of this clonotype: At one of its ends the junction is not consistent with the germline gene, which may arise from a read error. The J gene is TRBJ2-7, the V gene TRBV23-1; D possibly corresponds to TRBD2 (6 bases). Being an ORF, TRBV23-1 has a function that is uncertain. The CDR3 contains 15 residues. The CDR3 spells CASSETSGTLYERYF. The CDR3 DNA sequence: TGCGCCAGCAGTGAGACCTCCGGGACTCTGTACGAGCGGTACTTC.

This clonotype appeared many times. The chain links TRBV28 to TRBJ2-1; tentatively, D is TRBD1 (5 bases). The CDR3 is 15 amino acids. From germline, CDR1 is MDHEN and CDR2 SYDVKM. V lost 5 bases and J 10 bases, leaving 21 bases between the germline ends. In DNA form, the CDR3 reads TGTGCCAGCAGTCCCACCTGGGGCCCCCTCATGGAGCAGTTCTTC. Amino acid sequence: CASSPTWGPLMEQFF.

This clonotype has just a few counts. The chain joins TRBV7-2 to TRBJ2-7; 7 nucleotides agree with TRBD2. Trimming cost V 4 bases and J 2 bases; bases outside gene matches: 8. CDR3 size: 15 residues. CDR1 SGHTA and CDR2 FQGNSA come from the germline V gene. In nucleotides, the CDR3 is TGTGCCAGCAGCTCTGCTCGGGGGGTTCCCTACGAGCAGTACTTC. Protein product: CASSSARGVPYEQYF. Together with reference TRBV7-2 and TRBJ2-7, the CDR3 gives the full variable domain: GAGVSQSPSNKVTEKGKDVELRCDPISGHTALYWYRQSLGQGLEFLIYFQGNSAPDKSGLPSDRFSAERTGGSVSTLTIQRTQQEDSAVYLCASSSARGVPYEQYFGPGTRLTVT.

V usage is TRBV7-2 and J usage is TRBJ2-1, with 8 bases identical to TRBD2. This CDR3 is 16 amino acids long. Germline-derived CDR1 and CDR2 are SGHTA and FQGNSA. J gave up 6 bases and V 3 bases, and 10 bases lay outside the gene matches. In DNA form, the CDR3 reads TGTGCCAGCAGCTTTACCTCCGGGACTAGTATCAATGAGCAGTTCTTC. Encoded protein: CASSFTSGTSINEQFF.

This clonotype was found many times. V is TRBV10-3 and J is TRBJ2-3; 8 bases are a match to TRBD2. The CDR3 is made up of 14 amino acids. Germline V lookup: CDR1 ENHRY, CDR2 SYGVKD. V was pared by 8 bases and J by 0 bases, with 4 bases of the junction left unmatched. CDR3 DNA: TGTGCCATCTCTTTAGCGGGAAGCACAGATACGCAGTATTTT. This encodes CAISLAGSTDTQYF.

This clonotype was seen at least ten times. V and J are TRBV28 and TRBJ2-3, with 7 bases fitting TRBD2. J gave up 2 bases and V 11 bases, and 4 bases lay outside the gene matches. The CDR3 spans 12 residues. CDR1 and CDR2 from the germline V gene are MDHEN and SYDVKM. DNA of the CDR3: TGTGCCGGGGGGGACGTCACAGATACGCAGTATTTT. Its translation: CAGGDVTDTQYF.

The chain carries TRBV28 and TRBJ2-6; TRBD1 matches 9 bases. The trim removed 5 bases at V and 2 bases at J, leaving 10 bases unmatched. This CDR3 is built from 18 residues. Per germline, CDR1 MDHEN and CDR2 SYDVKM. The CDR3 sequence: CASSPQGQGQTGANVLTF. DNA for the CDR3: TGTGCCAGCAGTCCTCAGGGACAGGGCCAGACTGGGGCCAACGTCCTGACTTTC. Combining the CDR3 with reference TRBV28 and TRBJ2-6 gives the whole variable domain DVKVTQSSRYLVKRTGEKVFLECVQDMDHENMFWYRQDPGLGLRLIYFSYDVKMKEKGDIPEGYSVSREKKERFSLILESASTNQTSMYLCASSPQGQGQTGANVLTFGAGSRLTVL.

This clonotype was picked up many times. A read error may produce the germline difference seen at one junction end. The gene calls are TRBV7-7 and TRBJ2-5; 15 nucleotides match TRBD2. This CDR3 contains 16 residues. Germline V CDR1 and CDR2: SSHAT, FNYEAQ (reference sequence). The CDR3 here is CASSPGTSGRQETQYF. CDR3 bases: TGTGCTAGCAGCCCCGGGACTAGCGGGAGGCAAGAGACCCAGTACTTC.

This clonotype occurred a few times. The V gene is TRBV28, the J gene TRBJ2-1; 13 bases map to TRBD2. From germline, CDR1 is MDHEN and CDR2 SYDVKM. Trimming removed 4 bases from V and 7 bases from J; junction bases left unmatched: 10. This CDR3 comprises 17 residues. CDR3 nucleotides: TGTGCCAGCAGTTCCCGCTGGGGACTAGCGGGACGAAATGAGCAGTTCTTC. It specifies CASSSRWGLAGRNEQFF.

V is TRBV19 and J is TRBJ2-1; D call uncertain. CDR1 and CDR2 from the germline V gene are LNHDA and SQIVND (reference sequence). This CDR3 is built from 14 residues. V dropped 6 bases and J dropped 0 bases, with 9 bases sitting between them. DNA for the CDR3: TGTGCCAGTAGCCCTTTAAGCTCCTACAATGAGCAGTTCTTC. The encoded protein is CASSPLSSYNEQFF.

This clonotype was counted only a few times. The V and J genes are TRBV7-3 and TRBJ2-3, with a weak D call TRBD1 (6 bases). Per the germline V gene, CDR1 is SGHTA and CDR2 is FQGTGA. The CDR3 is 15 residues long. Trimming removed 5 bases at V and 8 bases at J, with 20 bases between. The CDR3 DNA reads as TGTGCCAGCAGCCCCCTCGGGGACAAAAGGGGTACGCAGTATTTT. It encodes CASSPLGDKRGTQYF.

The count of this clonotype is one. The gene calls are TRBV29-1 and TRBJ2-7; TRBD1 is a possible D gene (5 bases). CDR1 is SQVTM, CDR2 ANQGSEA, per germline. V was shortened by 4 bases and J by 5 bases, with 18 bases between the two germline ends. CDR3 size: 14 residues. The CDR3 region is CSVGRQTPLDEQYF. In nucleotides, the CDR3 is TGCAGCGTTGGGCGACAGACCCCTCTGGACGAGCAGTACTTC.

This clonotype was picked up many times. The CDR3, as DNA: TGTGCCAGCAGATTCACAGGGGCGGACAATCAGCCCCAGCATTTT. It codes for CASRFTGADNQPQHF. The chain is built from TRBV2 and TRBJ1-5; 7 bases are shared with TRBD1. Unmatched junction bases numbered 8, after V lost 6 bases and J lost 3 bases. The CDR3 is made up of 15 amino acids. Germline lookup yields CDR1 SNHLY and CDR2 FYNNEI. The entire variable domain, with the rest obtained from reference TRBV2 and TRBJ1-5, is as follows: EPEVTQTPSHQVTQMGQEVILRCVPISNHLYFYWYRQILGQKVEFLVSFYNNEISEKSEIFDDQFSVERPDGSNFTLKIRSTKLEDSAMYFCASRFTGADNQPQHFGDGTRLSIL.

The CDR3 sequence is CASSLASVAGGPRNEQFF. Written as DNA, the CDR3 is TGTGCCAGCAGCTTAGCATCGGTAGCGGGAGGGCCGCGCAATGAGCAGTTCTTC. The chain carries TRBV7-2 and TRBJ2-1; TRBD2 matches 11 bases. The germline V gene has CDR1 SGHTA and CDR2 FQGNSA. This CDR3 comprises 18 residues. Trimming cost V 0 bases and J 6 bases; bases outside gene matches: 10.

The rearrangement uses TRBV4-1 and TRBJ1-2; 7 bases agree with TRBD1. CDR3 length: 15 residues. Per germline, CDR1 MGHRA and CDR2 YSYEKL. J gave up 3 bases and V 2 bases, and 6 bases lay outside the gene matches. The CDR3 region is CASSQPGTVDYGYTF. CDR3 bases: TGCGCCAGCAGCCAACCGGGGACAGTTGACTATGGCTACACCTTC.

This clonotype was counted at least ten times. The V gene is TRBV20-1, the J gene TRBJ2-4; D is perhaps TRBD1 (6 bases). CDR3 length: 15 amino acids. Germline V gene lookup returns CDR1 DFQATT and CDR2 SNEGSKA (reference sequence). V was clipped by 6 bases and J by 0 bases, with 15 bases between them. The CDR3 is CSAPGQNLAKNIQYF. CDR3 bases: TGCAGTGCCCCCGGACAGAATCTAGCCAAAAACATTCAGTACTTC.

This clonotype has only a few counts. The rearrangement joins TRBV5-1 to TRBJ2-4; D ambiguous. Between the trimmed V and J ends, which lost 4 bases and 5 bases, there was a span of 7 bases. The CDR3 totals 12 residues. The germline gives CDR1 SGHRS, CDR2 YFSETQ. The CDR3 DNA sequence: TGCGCCAGCAGCCCCTCCCAAAACATTCAGTACTTC. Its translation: CASSPSQNIQYF.